The rows below give T cell receptor beta chains drawn from one sample of a study of spatial heterogeneity in lung cancer. MiXCR, run by TCRdb on the 5' RACE reads, gives a single entry per CDR3 protein. The sample includes about 48,000 distinct CDR3 sequences, roughly 5% of them seen just once. This sample comprised PBMCs, obtained at surgery. These receptors came from a male donor with early-stage non-small cell lung cancer. Both conserved end residues are part of each CDR3. The D gene is left open where the match is weak. Where a row states a size, it is once, few, many or the class of an expanded clone; other rows omit it.

D gene: -; V gene: TRBV3-1; J gene: TRBJ2-1; clone size: -; CDR3 DNA: TGTGCCAGCAGCTCCAGGGGGGAACTCTACAATGAGCAGTTCTTC; CDR3 protein: CASSSRGELYNEQFF
D gene: -; V gene: TRBV6-2/TRBV6-3; J gene: TRBJ1-2; clone size: many; CDR3 DNA: TGTGCCAGCAGAATGGACGGGACCTATGGCTACACCTTC; CDR3 protein: CASRMDGTYGYTF
D gene: -; V gene: TRBV4-3; J gene: TRBJ1-4; clone size: many; CDR3 DNA: TGCGCCAGCAGCCAAGATCAACCTCCAACTAATGAAAAACTGTTTTTT; CDR3 protein: CASSQDQPPTNEKLFF
D gene: -; V gene: TRBV20-1; J gene: TRBJ1-2; clone size: many; CDR3 DNA: TGCAGTGCTACCAGGCCGGTAGATAACTATGGCTACACCTTC; CDR3 protein: CSATRPVDNYGYTF
D gene: TRBD2; V gene: TRBV4-3; J gene: TRBJ2-2; clone size: many; CDR3 DNA: TGCGCCAGCAGCCAAGATGCACTAGCGGTTAACACCGGGGAGCTGTTTTTT; CDR3 protein: CASSQDALAVNTGELFF
D gene: -; V gene: TRBV7-9; J gene: TRBJ2-7; clone size: many; CDR3 DNA: TGTGCCAGCAGCTCCCCCCGGGACCCCTACGAGCAGTACTTC; CDR3 protein: CASSSPRDPYEQYF
D gene: TRBD2; V gene: TRBV6-6; J gene: TRBJ2-3; clone size: -; CDR3 DNA: TGTGCCAGCAGTTACTCGACCGGCGGGAGTGCGCCAGATACGCAGTATTTT; CDR3 protein: CASSYSTGGSAPDTQYF
D gene: -; V gene: TRBV3-1; J gene: TRBJ1-5; clone size: many; CDR3 DNA: TGTGCCAGCAGCCAAGGTCTGGCAGATTATCAGCCCCAGCATTTT; CDR3 protein: CASSQGLADYQPQHF
D gene: -; V gene: TRBV12-3/TRBV12-4; J gene: TRBJ2-7; clone size: -; CDR3 DNA: TGTGCCAGCAGCCACACCGGGGGGCACGAGCAGTACTTC; CDR3 protein: CASSHTGGHEQYF
D gene: TRBD2; V gene: TRBV20-1; J gene: TRBJ2-7; clone size: many; CDR3 DNA: TGCAGTGCTAGAGATCGACTAGCAGATCCCTACGAGCAGTACTTC; CDR3 protein: CSARDRLADPYEQYF
D gene: -; V gene: TRBV27; J gene: TRBJ2-7; clone size: many; CDR3 DNA: TGTGCCAGCAGTTTATCAGGGAGATACGAGCAGTACTTC; CDR3 protein: CASSLSGRYEQYF